Listed below are T cell receptor beta chains from one sample, sequenced in a study of blood T cell repertoires in COVID-19. Repertoires were generated with immunoSEQ multiplex PCR, while TCRdb's copy carries only in-frame clones and drops some. The profile shows hundreds of thousands of clones, about nine tenths of them singletons. Source material: peripheral blood. All receptors come from a woman aged 25 to 39 with active or convalescent COVID-19. CDR3s include the opening cysteine and the closing phenylalanine or tryptophan. D genes are given only for firm matches. Clone size, where shown, is once, few, many, or a class for clones that have expanded.

CDR3 length	V gene	D gene	J gene	clone size	CDR3 protein	CDR3 DNA
14	TRBV5-1	NA	TRBJ1-1	NA	CASSGGAVNTEAFF	TGCGCCAGCAGCGGCGGGGCGGTGAACACTGAAGCTTTCTTT
14	TRBV25-1	TRBD2	TRBJ2-3	NA	CASSLTSGGDTQYF	TGTGCCAGCAGTCTAACTAGCGGGGGGGATACGCAGTATTTT
16	TRBV4-1	NA	TRBJ2-1	few	CASSQARRGYENEQFF	TGCGCCAGCAGCCAAGCACGAAGGGGCTACGAAAATGAGCAGTTCTTC
12	TRBV10-2	NA	TRBJ1-4	NA	CASTPGGEKLFF	TGCGCCAGCACCCCTGGGGGGGAAAAACTGTTTTTT
17	TRBV5-1	TRBD1	TRBJ1-3	NA	CASSLVSTGGAGNTIYF	TGCGCCAGCAGCTTGGTCTCGACAGGGGGCGCTGGAAACACCATATATTTT
14	TRBV3-1/TRBV3-2	TRBD1	TRBJ2-2	NA	CASSRQGATGELFF	TGTGCCAGCAGCAGGCAGGGGGCGACCGGGGAGCTGTTTTTT
18	TRBV11-2	TRBD1	TRBJ1-2	NA	CASSLSRVGDRTIYGYTF	TGTGCCAGCAGCTTATCCAGGGTTGGGGACAGGACCATCTATGGCTACACCTTC
13	TRBV10-3	NA	TRBJ1-2	NA	CAISGQDMGTVTF	TGTGCCATCAGTGGCCAGGACATGGGTACGGTGACCTTC
12	TRBV3-1/TRBV3-2	NA	TRBJ1-1	once	CASTTRGTEAFF	TGTGCCAGCACCACTCGGGGCACTGAAGCTTTCTTT
16	TRBV5-5	TRBD1	TRBJ1-1	NA	CASKPGTGVLYTEAFF	TGTGCCAGCAAGCCCGGGACAGGGGTCCTTTACACTGAAGCTTTCTTT
15	TRBV6-5	NA	TRBJ2-2	NA	CASSYSGMRAGELFF	TGTGCCAGCAGTTACTCCGGGATGAGGGCCGGGGAGCTGTTTTTT
13	TRBV11-2	NA	TRBJ1-3	once	CASSTHTEYTIYF	TGTGCCAGCAGTACCCATACGGAGTACACCATATATTTT
13	TRBV10-1	TRBD1	TRBJ1-1	NA	CASSSGTVTEAFF	TGCGCCAGCAGTTCCGGGACAGTCACTGAAGCTTTCTTT
13	TRBV12-3/TRBV12-4	NA	TRBJ1-3	NA	CASRRVAGNTIYF	TGTGCCAGCAGGCGAGTTGCTGGAAACACCATATATTTT
12	TRBV10-1	NA	TRBJ1-1	NA	CASSGDTTEAFF	TGCGCCAGCAGCGGGGACACCACTGAAGCTTTCTTT
13	TRBV5-1	NA	TRBJ1-1	NA	CASSLADLSPAFF	TGCGCCAGCAGCTTGGCAGACTTAAGCCCGGCTTTCTTT
16	TRBV19	NA	TRBJ2-1	NA	CASSFLALSRANEQFF	TGTGCCAGTAGTTTTCTGGCCCTCTCGAGGGCTAATGAGCAGTTCTTC
18	TRBV10-1	NA	TRBJ2-2	NA	CASSESLSLVPNTGELFF	TGCGCCAGCAGTGAGTCTTTGTCACTAGTCCCAAACACCGGGGAGCTGTTTTTT
19	TRBV7-6	TRBD2	TRBJ2-3	once	CASSPKRVAGATATDTQYF	TGTGCCAGCAGCCCCAAGCGAGTAGCGGGGGCCACGGCCACAGATACGCAGTATTTT